What follows are 25 T cell receptor beta chains derived from one specimen sequenced in a study of control samples from healthy donors and cancer patients. Produced via immunoSEQ multiplex PCR; TCRdb's table is partial and in-frame only. This sample carries around 93,000 clones, roughly 89% of them seen once, and the ten largest clones take around 3%. Sequenced: blood. These receptors came from a human donor in good health. The donor label of this sample is uncertain.

Here the CDR3 DNA reads TGTGCCTGCCGTTGGGGGGGTAGTGGAAAACTGTTTTTT. Encoded protein: CACRWGGSGKLFF. The chain recombines TRBV6-2 or TRBV6-3 with TRBJ1-4; maybe TRBD1 (5 bases). Germline V gene data show CDR1 as MNHEY and CDR2 as SVGEGT. The CDR3 totals 13 residues. V was pared by 11 bases and J by 10 bases, with 20 bases between.

This clone was counted once. The CDR3 DNA follows: TGCGCCAGCAGTGAGGCGGGCTTCTCTGGGGCCAACGTCCTGACTTTC. This gives the protein CASSEAGFSGANVLTF. The J gene is TRBJ2-6, the V gene TRBV10-2, with a possible D match to TRBD2 (5 bases). CDR3 length: 16 residues. Between the trimmed V and J ends, which lost 2 bases and 0 bases, there was a span of 8 bases. Germline V gene data show CDR1 as WSHSY and CDR2 as SAAADI.

The chain employs TRBV25-1 and TRBJ1-5; D possibly corresponds to TRBD1 (6 bases). V was trimmed by 3 bases and J by 5 bases, leaving 11 bases between them. Germline V gene data show CDR1 as MGHDK and CDR2 as SYGVNS. This CDR3 comprises 14 residues. The CDR3 protein is CASSETGADQPQHF. CDR3 DNA: TGTGCCAGCAGTGAGACAGGTGCGGATCAGCCCCAGCATTTT.

V gene TRBV19 combines with J gene TRBJ1-4, with D possibly TRBD1 on 5 matching bases. V was clipped by 4 bases and J by 8 bases, with 8 bases between them. Germline V gene data show CDR1 as LNHDA and CDR2 as SQIVND (reference sequence). This CDR3 has 12 residues. CDR3 sequence: CASSTGYEKLFF. The CDR3 DNA reads TGTGCCAGTAGTACAGGGTACGAAAAACTGTTTTTT. The entire variable domain, with the rest obtained from reference TRBV19 and TRBJ1-4, is as follows: DGGITQSPKYLFRKEGQNVTLSCEQNLNHDAMYWYRQDPGQGLRLIYYSQIVNDFQKGDIAEGYSVSREKKESFPLTVTSAQKNPTAFYLCASSTGYEKLFFGSGTQLSVL.

The genes are TRBV11-3 and TRBJ1-1, with D uncertain. Per the germline V gene, CDR1 is SGHNT and CDR2 is YENEEA. Trimming removed 6 bases from V and 3 bases from J, with 11 bases in between. The CDR3 is made up of 13 amino acids. DNA of the CDR3: TGTGCCAGCAGTACCTCACGGGACACTGAAGCTTTCTTT. Translated, it gives CASSTSRDTEAFF.

This clone was seen once. V and J are TRBV6-1 and TRBJ1-6; 7 bases agree with TRBD1. V lost 2 bases and J lost 5; bases outside the gene matches: 3. The CDR3 is 15 amino acids. Germline lookup yields CDR1 MNHNS and CDR2 SASEGT. CDR3 sequence reads: CASSESGTDNSPLHF. The CDR3 DNA reads TGTGCCAGCAGTGAATCAGGGACAGATAATTCACCCCTCCACTTT.

V is TRBV15 and J is TRBJ1-2; 9 bases fit TRBD1. J was trimmed by 4 bases and V by 1 base; bases with no gene match: 4. CDR3 length equals 15 residues. Germline V lookup: CDR1 LNHNV, CDR2 YYDKDF (reference sequence). CDR3 in DNA: TGTGCCACCAGCAGAGTTGGGACAGGGATCTATGGCTACACCTTC. Protein: CATSRVGTGIYGYTF.

V is TRBV6-6 and J is TRBJ1-4; the D is unclear. Germline V lookup: CDR1 MNHNY, CDR2 SVGAGI (reference sequence). The V and J ends lost 7 bases and 3 bases respectively, with 12 bases between them. CDR3 length equals 14 residues. The CDR3 nucleotides are TGTGCCAGCACCGACGCCGGGGCTAATGAAAAACTGTTTTTT. Encoded protein: CASTDAGANEKLFF.

The rearrangement links TRBV5-5 to TRBJ2-3; D is perhaps TRBD1 or TRBD2 (6 bases each). V was cut by 0 bases and J by 2 bases, with 16 bases left in between. The CDR3 contains 17 residues. CDR1 and CDR2 from the germline V gene are SGHKS and YYEKEE (reference sequence). The CDR3 DNA reads as TGTGCCAGCAGCTTGGAGGGGGGCCGATGGATCACAGATACGCAGTATTTT. Translated, it gives CASSLEGGRWITDTQYF. The whole variable domain, filled in from reference TRBV5-5 and TRBJ2-3, reads DAGVTQSPTHLIKTRGQQVTLRCSPISGHKSVSWYQQVLGQGPQFIFQYYEKEERGRGNFPDRFSARQFPNYSSELNVNALLLGDSALYLCASSLEGGRWITDTQYFGPGTRLTVL.

The V call is TRBV7-9, the J call TRBJ2-1; 13 positions match TRBD2. The V gene end was trimmed by 4 bases and the J gene end by 6 bases; junction bases not matched to a gene: 9. The length of the CDR3 is 17 residues. The germline gives CDR1 SEHNR, CDR2 FQNEAQ (reference sequence). The CDR3 sequence: CASSSPPRLAGGNEQFF. The CDR3, as DNA: TGTGCCAGCAGCTCCCCCCCGCGACTAGCGGGGGGCAATGAGCAGTTCTTC.

The rearrangement uses TRBV5-6 and TRBJ1-1, with D perhaps matching TRBD1 (6 bases). Per germline, CDR1 SGHDT and CDR2 YYEEEE. V was pared by 3 bases and J by 11 bases, with 14 bases between. The CDR3 contains 12 residues. The CDR3 here is CASSSRTEEAFF. CDR3 DNA sequence: TGTGCCAGCAGCTCGCGGACAGAAGAGGCTTTCTTT.

J is TRBJ1-1 and V is TRBV19; 10 bases agree with TRBD1. Germline V lookup: CDR1 LNHDA, CDR2 SQIVND (reference sequence). The CDR3 sequence is 13 residues long. V gave up 4 bases and J gave up 4 bases; unmatched junction bases: 0. CDR3 sequence: CASSRTGGTEAFF. Written as DNA, the CDR3 is TGTGCCAGTAGTAGGACAGGGGGCACTGAAGCTTTCTTT.

The J gene is TRBJ1-4, the V gene TRBV27, with D perhaps matching TRBD1 (5 bases). V lost 1 base, J lost 11 bases, and 17 bases lay in between. The CDR3 extends over 15 amino acids. Germline lookup yields CDR1 MNHEY and CDR2 SMNVEV (reference sequence). This CDR3 reads CASSLFGGGLEKLFF. The DNA of the CDR3 is TGTGCCAGCAGTTTATTCGGGGGGGGTCTGGAGAAACTGTTTTTT.

The J gene is TRBJ2-3, the V gene TRBV5-1; D is undetermined. The CDR3 contains 13 residues. In germline, CDR1 is SGHRS, CDR2 YFSETQ. Trimming left V 4 bases short and J 2 bases short, with 8 bases between. CDR3 residues: CASSRTPTDTQYF. The DNA of the CDR3 is TGCGCCAGCAGCCGGACCCCCACAGATACGCAGTATTTT.

The rearrangement links TRBV24-1 to TRBJ2-2; D is possibly TRBD1 or TRBD2 (6 bases each). Germline CDR1 KGHDR, CDR2 SFDVKD. This CDR3 spans 17 amino acids. V was cut by 3 bases and J by 7 bases, with 20 bases left in between. The CDR3 loop is CATSDPQFGGRGGELFF. CDR3 nucleotides: TGTGCCACCAGTGATCCCCAATTTGGGGGGCGCGGCGGGGAGCTGTTTTTT.

The chain employs TRBV12-3 or TRBV12-4 and TRBJ1-1; 7 bases are shared with TRBD1. CDR3 size: 13 residues. With V trimmed by 11 bases and J by 6 bases, 12 bases remained unmatched. CDR3 sequence: CAVGQAGVAEAFF. The CDR3, as DNA: TGTGCCGTCGGACAGGCAGGGGTGGCTGAAGCTTTCTTT.

The chain links TRBV11-2 to TRBJ2-3, with D perhaps given as TRBD1 or TRBD2 (5 bases each). The CDR3 has 13 amino acids. Trimming pared 5 bases from V and 1 base from J, leaving 7 bases between. The germline gives CDR1 SGHAT, CDR2 FQNNGV. The CDR3 region is CASSRDRTDTQYF. CDR3 coding DNA: TGTGCCAGCAGCCGGGACCGCACAGATACGCAGTATTTT. Combining the CDR3 with reference TRBV11-2 and TRBJ2-3 gives the whole variable domain EAGVAQSPRYKIIEKRQSVAFWCNPISGHATLYWYQQILGQGPKLLIQFQNNGVVDDSQLPKDRFSAERLKGVDSTLKIQPAKLEDSAVYLCASSRDRTDTQYFGPGTRLTVL.

V is TRBV14 and J is TRBJ1-1; D unresolved. This CDR3 is 13 amino acids long. V lost 1 base and J 0 bases, leaving 3 bases between the germline ends. Germline V gene sequence: CDR1 SGHDN, CDR2 FVKESK. DNA of the CDR3: TGTGCCAGCAGCCAAGGGATGAACACTGAAGCTTTCTTT. Protein: CASSQGMNTEAFF.

This clone was detected once. The V call is TRBV6-4, the J call TRBJ1-2; 7 bases align to TRBD1. The V gene's germline CDR1 is MRHNA and CDR2 SNTAGT. The CDR3 spans 15 residues. V gave up 0 bases and J gave up 4 bases; unmatched junction bases: 5. The CDR3 region has the DNA TGTGCCAGCAGTGACTCGGCAGGGGGAATCTATGGCTACACCTTC. As protein: CASSDSAGGIYGYTF.

The chain links TRBV6-2 or TRBV6-3 to TRBJ2-7, with a tentative D call TRBD2 (5 bases). V was trimmed by 6 bases and J by 1 base, leaving 13 bases between them. This CDR3 contains 14 residues. Germline CDR1 MNHEY, CDR2 SVGEGT. DNA of the CDR3: TGTGCCAGCAGCCGGACTGTCTTATCCTACGAGCAGTACGTC. The encoded protein is CASSRTVLSYEQYV.

The DNA for the CDR3 is TGTGCCAGCAGTACCACCCCGAGCGCTGGGGCCAACGTCCTGACTTTC. Encoded protein: CASSTTPSAGANVLTF. This chain joins TRBV27 and TRBJ2-6; D is unclear. The CDR3 has 16 amino acids. V gave up 5 bases and J gave up 2 bases, with 13 bases separating them. CDR1 is MNHEY and CDR2 is SMNVEV in the germline V gene (reference sequence). The whole variable domain, remainder taken from reference TRBV27 and TRBJ2-6, is EAQVTQNPRYLITVTGKKLTVTCSQNMNHEYMSWYRQDPGLGLRQIYYSMNVEVTDKGDVPEGYKVSRKEKRNFPLILESPSPNQTSLYFCASSTTPSAGANVLTFGAGSRLTVL.

The gene calls are TRBV11-1 and TRBJ2-1; 7 nucleotides agree with TRBD1. This CDR3 region has 15 residues. Germline assignment: CDR1 SGHAT and CDR2 FQDESV (reference sequence). V was pared by 5 bases and J by 7 bases, with 11 bases of the junction left unmatched. The DNA for the CDR3 is TGTGCCAGCAGCCAAATCAGGGGGAATTTAAATGAGCAGTTCTTC. Protein sequence: CASSQIRGNLNEQFF.

This chain uses TRBV9 with TRBJ1-1; 8 nucleotides line up with TRBD1. J lost 8 bases, V lost 3 bases, and 6 bases had no gene match. The CDR3 is made up of 13 amino acids. Germline CDR1 is SGDLS and CDR2 is YYNGEE. This CDR3 is CASSDGDRSEAFF. The CDR3 DNA sequence: TGTGCCAGCAGCGACGGGGACAGGTCCGAAGCTTTCTTT.

The J gene is TRBJ1-2, the V gene TRBV6-5, with D uncertain. Looked up from germline, CDR1 is MNHEY and CDR2 is SVGAGI. The CDR3 totals 12 residues. The germline V and J ends were trimmed by 6 bases and 7 bases, with 12 bases remaining between them. The CDR3, as DNA: TGTGCCAGCAGCCCCTCGGGGAGTGGCTACACCTTC. Translation gives CASSPSGSGYTF.

This clone appeared once. The genes are TRBV9 and TRBJ1-3; D gene uncertain. The CDR3 is 13 residues long. Trimming shortened V by 2 bases and J by 0 bases, and 3 bases separated the two germline ends. The V gene's germline CDR1 is SGDLS and CDR2 YYNGEE. CDR3 nucleotides: TGTGCCAGCAGCGTCTCCTCTGGAAACACCATATATTTT. The encoded protein is CASSVSSGNTIYF.